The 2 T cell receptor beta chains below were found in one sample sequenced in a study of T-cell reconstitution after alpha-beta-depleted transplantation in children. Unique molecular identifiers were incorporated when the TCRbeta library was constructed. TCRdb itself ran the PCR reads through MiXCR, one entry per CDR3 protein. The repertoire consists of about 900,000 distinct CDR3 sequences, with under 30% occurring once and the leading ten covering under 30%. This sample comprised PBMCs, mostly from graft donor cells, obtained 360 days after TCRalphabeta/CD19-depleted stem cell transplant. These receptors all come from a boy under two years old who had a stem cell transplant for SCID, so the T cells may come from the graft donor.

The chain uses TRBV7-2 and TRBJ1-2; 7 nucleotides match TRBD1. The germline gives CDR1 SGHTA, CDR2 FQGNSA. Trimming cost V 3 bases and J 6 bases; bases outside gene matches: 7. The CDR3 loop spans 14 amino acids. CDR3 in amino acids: CASSLWDRVDGYTF. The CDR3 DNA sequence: TGTGCCAGCAGCTTGTGGGACAGAGTCGATGGCTACACCTTC.

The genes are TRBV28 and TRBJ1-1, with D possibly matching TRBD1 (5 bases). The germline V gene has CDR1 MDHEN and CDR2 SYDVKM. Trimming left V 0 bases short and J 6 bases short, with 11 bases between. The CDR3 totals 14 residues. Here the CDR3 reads CASSLWSRGSEAFF. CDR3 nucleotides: TGTGCCAGCAGTTTATGGTCAAGGGGCTCTGAAGCTTTCTTT.